The 9 T cell receptor beta chains in this list originate from one sample, sequenced in a study of T cell repertoires in cytomegalovirus infection. TCRdb redid the calling of the reads with MiXCR, one entry per CDR3 protein. The data contain 310,000 or so distinct CDR3 sequences, about a quarter of them singletons. What was sequenced was PBMCs. These receptors all come from a human donor in good health (CMV status not recorded). Some clones in this sample may be carry-over from other donors' samples.

This clonotype was picked up many times. V usage is TRBV7-2 and J usage is TRBJ1-2; 8 bases match TRBD1. Germline V gene data show CDR1 as SGHTA and CDR2 as FQGNSA. The V segment lost 1 base and the J segment 3 bases; nucleotides outside the gene matches: 7. The CDR3 has 16 amino acids. In DNA, the CDR3 is TGTGCCAGCAGCTTAGTCAGGTCGGGACAGGACTATGGCTACACCTTC. This gives the protein CASSLVRSGQDYGYTF.

The rearrangement links TRBV4-1 to TRBJ2-5; a weak D match, TRBD2 (6 bases). Germline V lookup: CDR1 MGHRA, CDR2 YSYEKL. The germline V and J ends were trimmed by 3 bases and 7 bases, with 21 bases remaining between them. There are 16 residues in the CDR3. CDR3 region: CASSQTRDSSVGTQYF. DNA for the CDR3: TGCGCCAGCAGCCAGACCCGGGACTCCTCCGTCGGGACCCAGTACTTC.

As regards this clonotype: Mismatch with germline at one junction end may stem from a read error. The rearrangement joins TRBV6-6 to TRBJ2-1; 7 nucleotides align to TRBD2. The CDR3 has 17 amino acids. Germline V gene data show CDR1 as MNHNY and CDR2 as SVGAGI (reference sequence). The CDR3 nucleotides are TGTGCCAGCAGTTACGGGGGGGATGTACAGAAGTACAATGAGCAGCTCTTC. It specifies CASSYGGDVQKYNEQLF.

This clonotype was seen more than once but under ten times. V gene TRBV7-9 combines with J gene TRBJ1-2; D uncertain. Deletions cut 2 bases from V and 10 bases from J, with 14 bases between. There are 13 residues in the CDR3. Germline V gene sequence: CDR1 SEHNR, CDR2 FQNEAQ (reference sequence). The CDR3 spells CASSLRGQDVYTF. CDR3 in DNA: TGTGCCAGCAGCTTACGAGGGCAGGATGTCTACACCTTC.

This clonotype has more than one count but fewer than ten. This sequence joins TRBV4-1 and TRBJ2-5; 7 nucleotides align to TRBD2. The CDR3 consists of 16 residues. Germline CDR1 and CDR2: MGHRA and YSYEKL. V was clipped by 1 base and J by 0 bases; unmatched bases: 5. The CDR3 here is CASSQGGSGYQETQYF. CDR3 DNA: TGCGCCAGCAGCCAAGGGGGTAGCGGGTACCAAGAGACCCAGTACTTC.

This clonotype has a handful of counts. The rearrangement joins TRBV2 to TRBJ2-2; D is possibly TRBD1 (6 bases). This CDR3 has 15 residues. Trimming shortened V by 3 bases and J by 5 bases, and 13 bases separated the two germline ends. Germline V gives CDR1 SNHLY, CDR2 FYNNEI. CDR3 sequence (DNA): TGTGCCAGCAGTGACCAGGGGCCCGAAACCGGGGAGCTGTTTTTT. Translation: CASSDQGPETGELFF.

The chain couples TRBV11-3 to TRBJ2-2; D remains unclear. V lost 0 bases to trimming and J lost 3 bases, with 5 bases between them. The CDR3 loop spans 14 amino acids. Germline V gene sequence: CDR1 SGHNT, CDR2 YENEEA. In DNA form, the CDR3 reads TGTGCCAGCAGCTTAGACTGGGACACCGGGGAGCTGTTTTTT. Its protein is CASSLDWDTGELFF.

The rearrangement uses TRBV29-1 and TRBJ1-2; D is unresolved. The CDR3 runs 15 residues. The V end lost 0 bases, the J end lost 3 bases, and 14 bases lay between the germline ends. CDR1 and CDR2 from the germline V gene are SQVTM and ANQGSEA. DNA for the CDR3: TGCAGCGTTGAAGATGGTTCTTCGCGTTACTATGGCTACACCTTC. Its translation is CSVEDGSSRYYGYTF.

Many counts were recorded for this clonotype. The chain employs TRBV7-2 and TRBJ2-3; TRBD2 matches 8 bases. The V gene's germline CDR1 is SGHTA and CDR2 FQGNSA. The length of the CDR3 is 15 residues. V shed 1 base and J 2 bases; nucleotides not matched to a gene: 2. The DNA for the CDR3 is TGTGCCAGCAGCTTAGTCGGGAGGGACACAGATACGCAGTATTTT. Translating gives CASSLVGRDTDTQYF.